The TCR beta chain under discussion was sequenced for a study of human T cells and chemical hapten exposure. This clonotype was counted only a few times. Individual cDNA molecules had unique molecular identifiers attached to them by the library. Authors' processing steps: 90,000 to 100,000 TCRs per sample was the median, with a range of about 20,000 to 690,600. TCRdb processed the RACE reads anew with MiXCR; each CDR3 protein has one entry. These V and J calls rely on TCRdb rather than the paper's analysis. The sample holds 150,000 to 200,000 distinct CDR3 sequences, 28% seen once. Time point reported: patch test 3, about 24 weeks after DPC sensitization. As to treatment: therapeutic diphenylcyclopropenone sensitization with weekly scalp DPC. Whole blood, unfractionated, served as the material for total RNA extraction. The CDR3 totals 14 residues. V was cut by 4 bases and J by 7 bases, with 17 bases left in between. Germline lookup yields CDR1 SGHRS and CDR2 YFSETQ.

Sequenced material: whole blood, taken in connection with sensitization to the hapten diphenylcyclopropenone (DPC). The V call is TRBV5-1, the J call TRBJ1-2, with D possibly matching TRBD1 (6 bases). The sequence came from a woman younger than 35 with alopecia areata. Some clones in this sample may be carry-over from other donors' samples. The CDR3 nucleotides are TGCGCCAGCAGCCTGAACACAGGGATCCCTGGCTACACCTTC. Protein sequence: CASSLNTGIPGYTF.